This entry describes one T cell receptor beta chain. The table lists this clone with a count of one. Which antigen it targets is not known. No base quality information exists; no much larger clone differs at one position. CD8 naive samples were obtained by positive selection for CCR7 among CD45RO-negative cells, yielding a CD45RA+CCR7+ population from which TemRA cells were excluded. Donors were healthy HIV-negative adults with no recently reported acute infections or vaccinations. Every donor was a Caucasian adult residing in Nashville, Tennessee, USA. After blood collection by leukapheresis, PBMCs were isolated using Ficoll-Histopaque density gradient centrifugation and then cryopreserved in the vapor phase of liquid nitrogen. Analytical flow cytometry was used to check the purity and quantity of every magnetically sorted T cell population. Each sorted fraction had its genomic DNA isolated and then quantified by UV absorbance on a Nanodrop 2000c.

From the cysteine up to the phenylalanine, the CDR3 has a length of 15 residues. Only CDR3 DNA remains: 45 bases, in frame from the first base. In the germline V gene, CDR1 corresponds to MGHRA and CDR2 to YSYEKL. V is pruned by 3 bases and J by 4 bases, leaving 8 bases of the junction without a gene match. These data are taken from a study of shared clonotypes between healthy human individuals (dated by TCRdb to 2020 to 2021). Regarding the complete study: The cohort comprised a couple of women and a few men aged 18 to 49 years. Per donor, leukapheresis produced somewhere between about 0.94 and 8.9 billion PBMCs. To estimate repertoire size and how much clonotypes are shared between individuals, the study performed deep sequencing of blood TCR repertoires from about five healthy adults. For each donor, CD4 naive and CD4 memory were each given three plates, CD8 naive was given two plates, and CD8 memory was given one plate. Libraries were prepared and TCR repertoires were sequenced by different laboratories using diverse techniques, in order to increase sequencing depth and limit assay-specific biases.

The full study reports these points: Higher generation probabilities were observed for clonotypes shared by all four sorted-subset donors than for non-shared clonotypes. Incomplete sequencing was indicated by rarefaction of sorted-subset datasets, despite the large sequencing depth. Larger estimated clonotype richness was generally found for naive subsets than for memory subsets. Based on pairwise subsampling, the degree of clonotype sharing among donors was expected to be affected by sequencing depth. Sampling was restricted to blood, and TCR repertoires in tissue are likely to differ from TCR repertoires in blood. Because the study included only a small number of donors, the genetic and exposure-history diversity represented was limited. Sharing across a few donors was observed for roughly 5.4% of naive CD4, less than 4% of naive CD8, over 2% of memory CD4, and roughly 0.4% of memory CD8 clonotypes.

TCR CDR3 regions were amplified from genomic DNA by multiplex PCR using the deep immunoSEQ assay. Extracted genomic DNA from each cell subset was spread evenly across all wells of several immunoSEQ 96-well plates, with each plate serving as a replicate. For sorted subsets, each replicate PCR was loaded with about 0.2 ug genomic DNA, equivalent to about 30,000 T cell genomes. Purified libraries were quantified with a Qubit 3.0 fluorometer, sized on a Bioanalyzer 2100, and re-quantified with the KAPA Library Quantification kit. Each immunoSEQ 96-well plate was sequenced on its own single-read 150-cycle Illumina NextSeq 550 flow cell. For the original study's pipeline: Because only junctional sequences without quality scores were contained in the immunoSEQ output, filtering matching that applied to full-length reads could not be performed. Sequences were annotated with PyIR, a Python wrapper for IgBLAST v1.9, using IMGT germline references to assign V/J genes and CDR3. Reads with weak V/J assignments (E-value above 1e-6), missing CDR3, stop codons, out-of-frame junctions, or ambiguous translated residues were removed. V3J clonotypes were defined by identical inferred V gene, J gene, and CDR3 amino acid sequence. The percentage overlap between two repertoires was calculated by dividing the number of shared unique clonotypes by the size of the smaller repertoire. Richness of each repertoire was evaluated using RTK rarefaction, the Chao1 estimator, and Recon v2.1 estimates of unobserved clonotypes. For all TCRbeta clonotypes obtained by the gDNA method from a few donors, generation probabilities were computed with OLGA. TCRdb obtained this table from immuneACCESS and retained in-frame rearrangements with V and J assigned. These tables miss some clones; where compared with another copy, unresolved V genes account for less than half of the shortfall, and the remainder is unexplained. The V and J calls and clone size were taken over from that table, and D and trimming were inferred from the DNA. In all, the sample holds about 2 million clones, and 85% to 95% of those were seen once. Roughly 1% of the sample rests with the top ten.

The chain employs TRBV4-1 and TRBJ1-1; 7 middle bases align to TRBD1. Specimen: naive CD8+ T cells sorted from blood. The cell subset or site label corresponds to: CD45RA+CCR7+. The clonotype originates from a man between 18 and 35 years old in good health. The CDR3 here reads CASSQQTGIGTEAFF. The sequenced DNA: TGCGCCAGCAGCCAGCAGACAGGGATTGGCACTGAAGCTTTCTTT.